This T cell receptor (beta chain) was captured by sequencing in a study of chemoradiotherapy in HPV16-positive cancers. Study at large: Candidate HPV-specific clones and shared TCR motifs came from two HPV16-positive patients.

Samples were taken several times over chemoradiotherapy. The V end lost 0 bases, the J end lost 1 base, and 4 bases lay between the germline ends. The CDR3 covers 14 residues. Germline assignment: CDR1 SGHVS and CDR2 FQNEAQ. The protocol was immunoSEQ multiplex PCR, while the TCRdb copy is restricted to in-frame clones and leaves out a portion. The sample holds approximately 8,500 clones, around two thirds seen once. This TCR derives from a human donor with HPV-associated anogenital cancer. The specimen was taken from a patient who underwent chemoradiotherapy. The V call is TRBV7-8, the J call TRBJ1-5, with D unresolved. This CDR3 reads CASSLAYSNQPQHF. CDR3 nucleotide sequence: TGTGCCAGCAGCTTAGCGTACAGCAATCAGCCCCAGCATTTT.